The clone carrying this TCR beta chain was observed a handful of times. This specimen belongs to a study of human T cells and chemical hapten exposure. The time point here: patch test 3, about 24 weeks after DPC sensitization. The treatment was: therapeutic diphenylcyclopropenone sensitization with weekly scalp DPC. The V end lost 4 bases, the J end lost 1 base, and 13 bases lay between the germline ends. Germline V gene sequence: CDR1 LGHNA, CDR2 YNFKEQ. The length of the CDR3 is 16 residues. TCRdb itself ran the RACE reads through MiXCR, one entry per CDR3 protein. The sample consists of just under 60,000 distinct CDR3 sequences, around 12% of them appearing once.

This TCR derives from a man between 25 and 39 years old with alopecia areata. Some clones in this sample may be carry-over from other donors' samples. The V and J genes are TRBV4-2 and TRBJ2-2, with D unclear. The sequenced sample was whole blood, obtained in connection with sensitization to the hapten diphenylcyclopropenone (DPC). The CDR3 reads CASSPKIPQNTGELFF. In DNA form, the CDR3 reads TGTGCCAGCAGCCCAAAGATTCCCCAGAACACCGGGGAGCTGTTTTTT.